This note documents a single T cell receptor (beta chain) sequence. Compared with germline, one end of the junction differs, possibly owing to a read error. Method: immunoSEQ multiplex PCR; TCRdb's copy keeps in-frame clones and lacks some. Seen here are about 78,000 clones, around nine tenths observed once, and the top ten hold 2.5% to 3%. This entry belongs to a study of OX40 agonist ivuxolimab in advanced cancers. Study-level background: The patients' treatment was ivuxolimab, an agonistic anti-OX40 (CD134) antibody. Participants, 82.7% male, averaged approximately 65 years of age, ranging from roughly 23 to 80.

CDR1 is SEHNR, CDR2 FQNEAQ, per germline (reference sequence). The CDR3 is 14 residues long. Here the sequenced sample was CD4+ or CD8+ T cells sorted from blood, taken in a trial of the OX40 agonist ivuxolimab. The chain is built from TRBV7-9 and TRBJ2-3; D is uncertain. This TCR was sampled from an adult with an advanced solid tumor such as melanoma, head and neck, liver or kidney cancer. CDR3 sequence reads: CASSPTPAPDMQYF. The CDR3 DNA reads as TGTGCCAGCAGCCCAACCCCCGCTCCAGATATGCAGTATTTT.